A selection of T cell receptor beta chains follows, all from one sample in a study of T cells in Graves' hyperthyroidism and ophthalmopathy. TCRdb called the multiplex PCR reads again in MiXCR, with one record for every CDR3 protein. The data contain about 600,000 distinct CDR3 sequences, 13% to 15% of them singletons. Material for sequencing was blood. The receptor set was obtained from a woman under 30 with Graves' ophthalmopathy. The CDR3 runs from the conserved cysteine through the conserved F or W. Fields, in order: CDR3 protein, CDR3 DNA, clone size, J gene, D gene, V gene. The D gene is left open where the match is weak. Expanded clones get a size class; other rows say once, few or many, or leave the size out.

CDR3 protein: CASSLGQLNAEAFF; CDR3 DNA: TGCGCCAGCAGCCTGGGACAACTCAACGCTGAAGCTTTCTTT; clone size: -; J gene: TRBJ1-1; D gene: -; V gene: TRBV4-3
CDR3 protein: CSVERAGGLGELFF; CDR3 DNA: TGCAGCGTTGAACGAGCGGGAGGGCTCGGGGAGCTGTTTTTT; clone size: -; J gene: TRBJ2-2; D gene: TRBD2; V gene: TRBV29-1
CDR3 protein: CASSTQYNQPQHF; CDR3 DNA: TGTGCCAGCAGCACGCAGTACAATCAGCCCCAGCATTTT; clone size: -; J gene: TRBJ1-5; D gene: -; V gene: TRBV9
CDR3 protein: CAWSVTRPRTGNYEQYF; CDR3 DNA: TGTGCCTGGAGTGTAACCCGGCCCCGGACAGGGAACTACGAGCAGTACTTC; clone size: few; J gene: TRBJ2-7; D gene: TRBD1; V gene: TRBV30
CDR3 protein: CASSPGAVYSNQPQHF; CDR3 DNA: TGTGCCAGCAGCCCCGGGGCAGTTTATAGCAATCAGCCCCAGCATTTT; clone size: many; J gene: TRBJ1-5; D gene: -; V gene: TRBV7-2
CDR3 protein: CASRGQGRADTQYF; CDR3 DNA: TGTGCCAGCAGGGGACAGGGTCGCGCAGATACGCAGTATTTT; clone size: many; J gene: TRBJ2-3; D gene: TRBD1; V gene: TRBV7-9
CDR3 protein: CSARITGQGAYEQYF; CDR3 DNA: TGCAGTGCTAGAATTACGGGACAGGGGGCCTACGAGCAGTACTTC; clone size: many; J gene: TRBJ2-7; D gene: TRBD1; V gene: TRBV20-1
CDR3 protein: CASSQLPGQGNSPLHF; CDR3 DNA: TGCGCCAGCAGCCAACTACCGGGACAGGGAAATTCACCCCTCCACTTT; clone size: -; J gene: TRBJ1-6; D gene: TRBD1; V gene: TRBV4-1
CDR3 protein: CASSRDAGWTEAFF; CDR3 DNA: TGTGCCAGCAGCCGTGACGCAGGGTGGACTGAAGCTTTCTTT; clone size: many; J gene: TRBJ1-1; D gene: -; V gene: TRBV28
CDR3 protein: CASSLTRNTDTQYF; CDR3 DNA: TGTGCCAGCAGCTTAACCCGGAACACAGATACGCAGTATTTT; clone size: many; J gene: TRBJ2-3; D gene: -; V gene: TRBV7-3
CDR3 protein: CAWGEGNTNEKLFF; CDR3 DNA: TGTGCCTGGGGGGAGGGGAACACTAATGAAAAACTGTTTTTT; clone size: many; J gene: TRBJ1-4; D gene: -; V gene: TRBV30
CDR3 protein: CASSEQGANLYERYF; CDR3 DNA: TGTGCCAGCAGTGAACAGGGGGCGAACCTCTACGAGCGGTACTTC; clone size: many; J gene: TRBJ2-7; D gene: TRBD1; V gene: TRBV2
CDR3 protein: CASSPGQDYNQPQHF; CDR3 DNA: TGTGCCAGCAGTCCGGGACAGGACTATAATCAGCCCCAGCATTTT; clone size: many; J gene: TRBJ1-5; D gene: TRBD1; V gene: TRBV12-3/TRBV12-4
CDR3 protein: CASSLGDAGELFF; CDR3 DNA: TGTGCCAGCAGCCTAGGGGATGCCGGGGAGCTGTTTTTT; clone size: few; J gene: TRBJ2-2; D gene: -; V gene: TRBV7-3
CDR3 protein: CASRNSLVGDEQFF; CDR3 DNA: TGTGCCAGCAGGAACAGCCTGGTTGGCGATGAGCAGTTCTTC; clone size: many; J gene: TRBJ2-1; D gene: -; V gene: TRBV2
CDR3 protein: CASSFGEGVGTEAFF; CDR3 DNA: TGTGCCAGCAGCTTCGGGGAGGGAGTGGGGACTGAAGCTTTCTTT; clone size: many; J gene: TRBJ1-1; D gene: -; V gene: TRBV7-2
CDR3 protein: CASSQTGALGTEAFF; CDR3 DNA: TGTGCCAGCAGCCAAACAGGGGCGTTGGGCACTGAAGCTTTCTTT; clone size: -; J gene: TRBJ1-1; D gene: TRBD1; V gene: TRBV7-9